This is a list of T cell receptor beta chains from one sample in a study of blood T cell repertoires in COVID-19. Clones were sequenced by immunoSEQ multiplex PCR, and TCRdb holds only the in-frame ones, with some missing. The top ten clones hold approximately 9.9% of a sample with roughly 200,000 clones, approximately 85% of them seen once. Sequenced input: peripheral blood. The source of these receptors is a human donor with active or convalescent COVID-19. The donor label of this sample is uncertain. Both conserved end residues are part of each CDR3. A D gene is named only where the DNA matches it firmly. Only part of the rows carry a size: once, few, many, or a class if the clone is expanded.

size,V,D,J,CDR3,DNA
NA,TRBV7-2,NA,TRBJ1-3,CASSLVSGGSGNTIYF,TGTGCCAGCAGCTTAGTTTCCGGGGGCTCTGGAAACACCATATATTTT
NA,TRBV7-3,TRBD2,TRBJ2-1,CASSLALAGAGEQFF,TGTGCCAGCAGCTTAGCACTAGCGGGGGCAGGTGAGCAGTTCTTC
few,TRBV5-4,NA,TRBJ1-2,CASSPPGEGRSYGYTF,TGTGCCAGCAGCCCGCCCGGGGAGGGTAGGAGCTATGGCTACACCTTC
NA,TRBV11-3,TRBD2,TRBJ2-1,CASSLDGHVAGGRDEQFF,TGTGCCAGCAGCTTAGATGGTCACGTAGCGGGGGGAAGGGATGAGCAGTTCTTC
once,TRBV4-3,TRBD1,TRBJ1-2,CASSQDRGQGYGYTF,TGCGCCAGCAGCCAAGACCGAGGACAGGGCTATGGCTACACCTTC
NA,TRBV25-1,NA,TRBJ1-1,CASRTGPTEAFF,TGTGCCAGCAGGACAGGACCCACTGAAGCTTTCTTT
NA,TRBV2,TRBD1,TRBJ2-3,CASSQGQGSTDTQYF,TGTGCCAGCAGCCAGGGACAGGGCAGCACAGATACGCAGTATTTT
NA,TRBV5-1,TRBD2,TRBJ2-3,CASSYTGTSGASTDTQYF,TGCGCCAGCAGCTATACCGGGACTAGCGGGGCTAGCACAGATACGCAGTATTTT
once,TRBV3-1/TRBV3-2,NA,TRBJ2-3,CASSQRHASTDTQYF,TGTGCCAGCAGCCAACGACACGCGAGCACAGATACGCAGTATTTT
NA,TRBV21-1,NA,TRBJ1-4,CAISSGTNEKLFF,TGTGCTATTAGTTCGGGGACTAATGAAAAACTGTTTTTT
NA,TRBV13,TRBD2,TRBJ2-3,CASSRTPGLADETDTQYF,TGTGCCAGCAGCCGCACACCGGGACTAGCGGACGAAACAGATACGCAGTATTTT
NA,TRBV29-1,NA,TRBJ1-2,CSVENRVRSYGYTF,TGCAGCGTTGAAAACAGGGTTAGATCCTATGGCTACACCTTC
NA,TRBV29-1,TRBD2,TRBJ2-7,CSVGGLAEDGLYEQYF,TGCAGCGTTGGCGGGCTAGCGGAAGACGGGCTCTACGAGCAGTACTTC
NA,TRBV18,NA,TRBJ1-2,CASSPSDSRGYTF,TGTGCCAGCTCACCTTCGGACAGTCGCGGCTACACCTTC
NA,TRBV5-1,TRBD2,TRBJ2-5,CASSLAWSGGAEETQYF,TGCGCCAGCAGCTTGGCCTGGAGCGGGGGGGCAGAGGAGACCCAGTACTTC
NA,TRBV5-1,NA,TRBJ2-3,CASSPPGDTQYF,TGCGCCAGCAGCCCGCCCGGAGATACGCAGTATTTT
NA,TRBV2,TRBD2,TRBJ2-5,CASRGGTSGRPQETQYF,TGTGCCAGCAGGGGTGGGACTAGCGGGAGACCCCAAGAGACCCAGTACTTC
NA,TRBV5-1,TRBD2,TRBJ2-5,CASSLIAGEETQYF,TGCGCCAGCAGCTTGATAGCGGGAGAAGAGACCCAGTACTTC
NA,TRBV12-3/TRBV12-4,TRBD1,TRBJ2-1,CASSHMDRGAQFF,TGTGCCAGCAGTCACATGGACAGGGGGGCGCAGTTCTTC
NA,TRBV3-1/TRBV3-2,NA,TRBJ2-6,CASSLLGANVLTF,TGTGCCAGCAGCCTCCTTGGGGCCAACGTCCTGACTTTC
few,TRBV19,TRBD1,TRBJ1-2,CASTLDRENGYTF,TGTGCCAGTACCCTGGACAGGGAGAATGGCTACACCTTC
NA,TRBV18,NA,TRBJ2-7,CASSPTRGTDEQYF,TGTGCCAGCTCACCAACTAGAGGTACCGACGAGCAGTACTTC
NA,TRBV5-6,TRBD1,TRBJ2-5,CASSFGTEETQYF,TGTGCCAGCAGCTTCGGGACAGAAGAGACCCAGTACTTC
NA,TRBV7-6,NA,TRBJ2-1,CASSQREIAYNEQFF,TGTGCCAGCAGTCAACGGGAGATCGCCTACAATGAGCAGTTCTTC
NA,TRBV2,NA,TRBJ1-2,CASSPGYGYTF,TGTGCCAGCTCCCCAGGCTATGGCTACACCTTC
NA,TRBV9,TRBD1,TRBJ2-7,CASSARAGGNEQYF,TGTGCCAGCAGCGCCCGGGCAGGGGGCAATGAGCAGTACTTC
once,TRBV2,NA,TRBJ2-3,CASSWSQRTDTQYF,TGTGCCAGCAGTTGGAGTCAACGGACAGATACGCAGTATTTT
once,TRBV5-4,NA,TRBJ2-5,CASSLGGPSQETQYF,TGTGCCAGCAGCTTGGGGGGGCCCTCCCAAGAGACCCAGTACTTC
NA,TRBV19,NA,TRBJ2-4,CASSIDAEAKNIQYF,TGTGCCAGTAGTATAGATGCGGAGGCCAAAAACATTCAGTACTTC